A selection of T cell receptor beta chains follows, all from one sample in a study of T cell repertoires in cytomegalovirus infection. These TCRs' antigens remain unknown. A single record per CDR3 protein comes from TCRdb applying MiXCR to the reads. This sample has approximately 270,000 distinct CDR3 sequences, with 20% to 25% found just once. Here the sequenced sample was cultured PBMCs, taken from culture after CMV antigen stimulation. Receptors originate from a human donor in good health (CMV status not recorded). Some clones in this sample may be carry-over from other donors' samples. CDR3s include the opening cysteine and the closing phenylalanine or tryptophan. The order of the fields is D gene, V gene, J gene, clone size, CDR3 length, CDR3 DNA, CDR3 protein. D genes are given only for firm matches. The size entry is marked missing in some rows and otherwise reads once, few, many or a size class.

TRBD2	TRBV7-2	TRBJ2-3	NA	16	TGTGCCAGCAGCTTGTATCAGCGGGGGTCCACAGATACGCAGTGTTTT	CASSLYQRGSTDTQCF
NA	TRBV7-2	TRBJ1-2	many	13	TGTGCCAGCAGCTCCAGGGGTGGCTATGGCTACACCTTC	CASSSRGGYGYTF
NA	TRBV4-3	TRBJ1-4	NA	15	TGCGCCAGCAGCCAAGCCCCAGGGTTACATGAGTACTTGTTTTTT	CASSQAPGLHEYLFF
NA	TRBV27	TRBJ1-2	NA	13	TGTGCCAGCAGTTTAGGGCCAAGTTTGGGCTACACCTTC	CASSLGPSLGYTF
TRBD2	TRBV6-6	TRBJ2-3	few	14	TGTGCCAGCAGCTCACGGGGGGGCCAAGATACGCAGTATTTT	CASSSRGGQDTQYF
TRBD2	TRBV27	TRBJ2-7	many	14	TGTGCCAGCAGTTTACAGGGAGGGAACTACGAGCAGTACTTC	CASSLQGGNYEQYF
TRBD1	TRBV7-2	TRBJ1-1	many	12	TGTGCCAGCAGCCCCGGACAGGGTGGGGCTTTCTTT	CASSPGQGGAFF
TRBD2	TRBV6-2/TRBV6-3	TRBJ2-7	few	12	TGTGCCGGAGGGACTAGCGCCTACGAGCAGTACTTC	CAGGTSAYEQYF
NA	TRBV3-1	TRBJ1-5	NA	13	TGTGCCAGCAGCCCCGTTGGCAATCAGCCCCAGCATTTT	CASSPVGNQPQHF
TRBD1	TRBV7-2	TRBJ1-4	NA	14	TGTGCCAGCAGCAAGGACAGGGGGGAGGGAAAACTGTTTTTT	CASSKDRGEGKLFF
TRBD1	TRBV6-2/TRBV6-3	TRBJ2-1	few	14	TGTGCCAGCAGTCGACAGGGTTTGGGGAATGAGCAGTTCTTC	CASSRQGLGNEQFF
TRBD2	TRBV6-2/TRBV6-3	TRBJ2-1	NA	15	TGTGCCAGCAGTTACACTAGCGGGAGAACCAATGAGCAGTTCTTC	CASSYTSGRTNEQFF
NA	TRBV7-2	TRBJ2-7	NA	13	TGTGCCAGCAGCTCCTCTCGGCGATACGAGCAGTACTTC	CASSSSRRYEQYF
TRBD2	TRBV7-2	TRBJ2-5	few	15	TGTGCCAGCAGGCAAGGACTAGCGGGAGTGGAGACCCAGTACTTC	CASRQGLAGVETQYF
TRBD1	TRBV15	TRBJ1-2	NA	13	TGTGCCACCAGCAGCGACAGGGACTATGGCTACACCTTC	CATSSDRDYGYTF